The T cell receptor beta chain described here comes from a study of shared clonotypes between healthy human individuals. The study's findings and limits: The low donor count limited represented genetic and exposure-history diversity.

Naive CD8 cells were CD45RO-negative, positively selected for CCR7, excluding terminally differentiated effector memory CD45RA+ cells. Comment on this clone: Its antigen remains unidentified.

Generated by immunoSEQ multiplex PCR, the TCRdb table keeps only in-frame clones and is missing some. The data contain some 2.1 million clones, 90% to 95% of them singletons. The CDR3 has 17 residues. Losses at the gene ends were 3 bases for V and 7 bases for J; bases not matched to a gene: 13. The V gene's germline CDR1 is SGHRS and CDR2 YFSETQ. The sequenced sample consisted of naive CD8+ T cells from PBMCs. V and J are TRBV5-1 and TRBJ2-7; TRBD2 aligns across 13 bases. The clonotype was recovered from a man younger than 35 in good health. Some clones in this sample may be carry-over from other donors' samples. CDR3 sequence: CASSSFGTSGTWEEQYF. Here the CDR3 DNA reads TGCGCCAGCAGCTCCTTCGGGACTAGCGGGACCTGGGAGGAGCAGTACTTC.